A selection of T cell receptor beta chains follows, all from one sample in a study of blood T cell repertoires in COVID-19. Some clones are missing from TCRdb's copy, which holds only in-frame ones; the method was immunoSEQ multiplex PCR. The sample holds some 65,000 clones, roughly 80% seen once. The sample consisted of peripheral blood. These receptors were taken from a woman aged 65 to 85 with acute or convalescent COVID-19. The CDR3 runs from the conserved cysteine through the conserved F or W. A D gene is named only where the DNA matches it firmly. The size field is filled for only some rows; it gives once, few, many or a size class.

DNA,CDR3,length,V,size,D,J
TGTGCCTGGAGGGACAGGGGTGGCTCTGGAAACACCATATATTTT,CAWRDRGGSGNTIYF,15,TRBV30,once,TRBD1,TRBJ1-3
TGTGCCAGCAGCTCTAGGGCATCGGGGGCCTACAATGAGCAGTTCTTC,CASSSRASGAYNEQFF,16,TRBV11-2,-,-,TRBJ2-1
TGTGCCAGCAGTGAATGGCTCGGGGATACGCAGTATTTT,CASSEWLGDTQYF,13,TRBV2,-,-,TRBJ2-3
TGTGCCAGCAGCTTAGAGACAGGGGGCTACGAGCAGTACTTC,CASSLETGGYEQYF,14,TRBV7-6,-,TRBD1,TRBJ2-7
TGTGCCAGCAGCTTAGGAGACAGGGTGAAACTGTTTTTT,CASSLGDRVKLFF,13,TRBV7-2,few,TRBD1,TRBJ1-4
TGTGCCAGCAGCCCTACACTGCCGGGTCAGTCACCCCTCCACTTT,CASSPTLPGQSPLHF,15,TRBV9,-,-,TRBJ1-6
TGTGCCAGCAGCTCCAACAGGGGACTTAATGAAAAACTGTTTTTT,CASSSNRGLNEKLFF,15,TRBV5-4,few,TRBD1,TRBJ1-4
TGTGCCAGTATTCCGAGGAGACAGGGAAGGGACACCGGGGAGCTGTTTTTT,CASIPRRQGRDTGELFF,17,TRBV19,-,TRBD1,TRBJ2-2
TGTGCCAGCGGGACAGGGGAGAACACTGAAGCTTTCTTT,CASGTGENTEAFF,13,TRBV7-2,-,TRBD1,TRBJ1-1
TGTGCCAGCACCCTTGCAGGGCGCGACGGCTACACCTTC,CASTLAGRDGYTF,13,TRBV6-5,few,-,TRBJ1-2
TGTGCCAGCAGCCGGGACAGGAGCACAGATACGCAGTATTTT,CASSRDRSTDTQYF,14,TRBV25-1,-,TRBD1,TRBJ2-3
TGTGCCAGCAGCCAAGTACGGCGTGACAGCCTCCTCCACTTT,CASSQVRRDSLLHF,14,TRBV4-2,-,-,TRBJ1-6
TGCGCCAGCAGCTCGAGACCGGGACAGGGATCAGAGACCCAGTACTTC,CASSSRPGQGSETQYF,16,TRBV5-1,-,TRBD1,TRBJ2-5
TGTGCCAGCAGCCTGGAGGGACAGGGTAGAGGCTACACCTTC,CASSLEGQGRGYTF,14,TRBV7-9,-,TRBD1,TRBJ1-2
TGTGCCAGCAGCAATGACAGGGATATTTACAATTCACCCCTCCACTTT,CASSNDRDIYNSPLHF,16,TRBV6-6,-,TRBD1,TRBJ1-6
TGCGCCAGCAGCCTGGGACAAGTCACTGAAGCTTTCTTT,CASSLGQVTEAFF,13,TRBV5-1,-,-,TRBJ1-1
TGTGCCAGCAACAGGGGTAGTGAAAAACTGTTTTTT,CASNRGSEKLFF,12,TRBV2,-,TRBD1,TRBJ1-4
TGTGCCAGCAGTTTACCTACAGAGCAAGAGACCCAGTACTTC,CASSLPTEQETQYF,14,TRBV28,-,-,TRBJ2-5
TGTGCCAGCAGCTTAACAGGGACAGTAGCCAAAAACATTCAGTACTTC,CASSLTGTVAKNIQYF,16,TRBV7-3,-,TRBD1,TRBJ2-4
TGTGCCAGCAGCGTAGGACTAGCCTTACCCCAAGAGACCCAGTACTTC,CASSVGLALPQETQYF,16,TRBV9,-,TRBD2,TRBJ2-5
TGCGCCAGCAGCTTGGGGCCGTACAATGAGCAGTTCTTC,CASSLGPYNEQFF,13,TRBV5-1,-,-,TRBJ2-1
TGTGCCAGCAGTCTAGCGGGGTCCTCCTACGAGCAGTACTTC,CASSLAGSSYEQYF,14,TRBV6-5,many,TRBD2,TRBJ2-7
TGCGCCAGCAGCTGGGGTGGCGGGGGCACAGATACGCAGTATTTT,CASSWGGGGTDTQYF,15,TRBV5-1,-,-,TRBJ2-3
TGTGCCAGCAGCGGCGGGACTAGCGGGGGCCCCGGAACATACAATGAGCAGTTCTTC,CASSGGTSGGPGTYNEQFF,19,TRBV5-6,-,TRBD2,TRBJ2-1
TGCGCCAGCAGCCAAGATACCGGGAGCTCCTATAATTCACCCCTCCACTTT,CASSQDTGSSYNSPLHF,17,TRBV4-3,few,-,TRBJ1-6
TGTGCCAGCAGCTTGAGCGGGGGGCTCCCCGAGACCCAGTACTTC,CASSLSGGLPETQYF,15,TRBV11-3,few,TRBD2,TRBJ2-5
TGTGCCAGCAGCCAAGTTCTACCACGGGGGAATGAAAAACTGTTTTTT,CASSQVLPRGNEKLFF,16,TRBV3-1/TRBV3-2,-,-,TRBJ1-4
TGTGCCAGCACCCCGAGGATAGTTCGAGAGACCCAGTACTTC,CASTPRIVRETQYF,14,TRBV11-2,-,-,TRBJ2-5
TGTGCCAGTAGAACCCCCGGGACAGGGGGCTCTGGGGCCAACGTCCTGACTTTC,CASRTPGTGGSGANVLTF,18,TRBV19,-,TRBD1,TRBJ2-6
TGTGCCAGCAGCAAAGACGGGGTTAGAGACAATGAGCAGTTCTTC,CASSKDGVRDNEQFF,15,TRBV21-1,-,-,TRBJ2-1
TGTGCCAGCTCCCGGACAGGGGGACAAGAGACCCAGTACTTC,CASSRTGGQETQYF,14,TRBV18,-,TRBD1,TRBJ2-5
TGTGCCAGCAGCCACTTTGGCGGGGGTGAGACGCAGTATTTT,CASSHFGGGETQYF,14,TRBV6-2/TRBV6-3,-,TRBD2,TRBJ2-3
TGTGCCAGCAGTTTATGGCAGGCCCCCTACGAGCAGTACTTC,CASSLWQAPYEQYF,14,TRBV28,few,-,TRBJ2-7
TGTGCCCCCCATACGTTAGTAGGGGCCGGAGATACGCAGTATTTT,CAPHTLVGAGDTQYF,15,TRBV21-1,-,-,TRBJ2-3
TGTGCCAGCAGTCTAGGGTCCCCAGGGGCAGGGTGGCAGCAGTTCTTC,CASSLGSPGAGWQQFF,16,TRBV27,-,-,TRBJ2-1